The next 9 T cell receptor beta chains were all read from a single sample in a study of T cell changes during pregnancy in multiple sclerosis. TCRdb's copy holds only in-frame clones and misses some; the assay was immunoSEQ multiplex PCR. The sample consists of 30,000 or so clones, around 89% of them appearing once. Sequenced here: CD8+ T cells from peripheral blood mononuclear cells, sampled in the third trimester of pregnancy. The origin of the receptors is a female donor with multiple sclerosis, enrolled in a pregnancy study.

This sequence joins TRBV7-6 and TRBJ1-1; TRBD1 agrees at 8 bases. The CDR3 is made up of 15 amino acids. CDR1 and CDR2 from the germline V gene are SGHVS and FNYEAQ. Trimming took 5 bases from V and 4 from J; bases not matched to a gene: 9. CDR3 residues: CASSGRQGRSTEAFF. For the CDR3, the DNA is TGTGCCAGCAGCGGCAGACAGGGGCGATCCACTGAAGCTTTCTTT.

The V and J genes are TRBV9 and TRBJ2-1; TRBD2 is a possible D gene (7 bases). Germline V gene data show CDR1 as SGDLS and CDR2 as YYNGEE. V was clipped by 1 base and J by 5 bases, with 13 bases between them. The CDR3 length is 15 residues. CDR3 sequence reads: CASSVRGGPNNEQFF. The DNA of the CDR3 is TGTGCCAGCAGCGTAAGGGGGGGGCCTAACAATGAGCAGTTCTTC.

This clone occurred once. The rearrangement joins TRBV28 to TRBJ2-1, with D possibly matching TRBD2 (5 bases). The CDR3 runs to 12 residues. V lost 8 bases and J 6 bases, leaving 11 bases between the germline ends. Germline V lookup: CDR1 MDHEN, CDR2 SYDVKM. The CDR3 is CASGLYSNEQFF. The CDR3 region has the DNA TGTGCCAGCGGACTTTACAGCAATGAGCAGTTCTTC.

This rearrangement joins TRBV2 to TRBJ2-1; the D gene is possibly TRBD1 (5 bases). With 0 bases removed from V and 0 bases from J, the gap between germline ends came to 12 bases. Germline V gene data show CDR1 as SNHLY and CDR2 as FYNNEI. CDR3 length equals 17 residues. The CDR3 here is CASSEAWGGSSYNEQFF. For the CDR3, the DNA is TGTGCCAGCAGTGAAGCGTGGGGCGGTAGCTCCTACAATGAGCAGTTCTTC.

The CDR3: CASAPRGLPYEQYF. The CDR3 nucleotides are TGTGCCAGCGCCCCCCGGGGACTACCCTACGAGCAGTACTTC. The rearrangement links TRBV5-5 to TRBJ2-7, with TRBD2 matching over 7 bases. The CDR3 covers 14 residues. V shed 7 bases and J 2 bases; nucleotides not matched to a gene: 9. Germline CDR1 and CDR2: SGHKS and YYEKEE (reference sequence).

J is TRBJ2-7 and V is TRBV14; 11 bases fit TRBD1. Germline CDR1 reads SGHDN; CDR2 reads FVKESK. The CDR3 runs to 15 residues. V was clipped by 7 bases and J by 2 bases; unmatched bases: 7. CDR3 DNA: TGTGCCAGCACCCCGGGACAGGGGGGACCCTACGAGCAGTACTTC. As protein: CASTPGQGGPYEQYF.

This clone was picked up one time. CDR3 in amino acids: CASSRTGDEQFF. CDR3 coding DNA: TGTGCCAGCAGCCGTACAGGGGATGAGCAGTTCTTC. The chain combines TRBV28 with TRBJ2-1; 7 bases are shared with TRBD1. In germline, CDR1 is MDHEN, CDR2 SYDVKM. This CDR3 contains 12 residues. Germline trimming cut 6 bases from V and 8 bases from J; bases unmatched to any gene: 4.

This chain connects TRBV2 to TRBJ2-3, with 15 bases that match TRBD2. Germline V gene sequence: CDR1 SNHLY, CDR2 FYNNEI. Trimming cost V 6 bases and J 0 bases; bases outside gene matches: 7. This CDR3 spans 18 amino acids. DNA of the CDR3: TGTGCCAGCAGCAAAGGACTAGCGGGGGGGCCTAGCACAGATACGCAGTATTTT. Amino acid sequence: CASSKGLAGGPSTDTQYF.

The chain carries TRBV7-9 and TRBJ2-7; no reliable D call. V lost 6 bases and J lost 1, with 7 bases in between. This CDR3 comprises 12 residues. The germline CDR1 and CDR2 sequences are SEHNR and FQNEAQ (reference sequence). The CDR3 sequence is CASSSSSYEQYF. Written as DNA, the CDR3 is TGTGCCAGCAGTTCCTCTTCCTACGAGCAGTACTTC.